The 28 T cell receptor beta chains listed next were all sequenced from one sample in a study of cytomegalovirus exposure and HLA in healthy donors. The PCR made use of 60 Vbeta and 13 Jbeta primers. TCRdb's table, derived via immunoSEQ multiplex PCR, lists solely in-frame clones and lacks some. The sample records some 150,000 clones, roughly three quarters being singletons. Sequencing was carried out using PBMCs. Source of these receptors: a woman aged 40 to 50 in good health and CMV-seronegative.

The chain has TRBV7-8 and TRBJ2-3, with 8 bases that match TRBD1. V lost 0 bases, J lost 6 bases, and 8 bases stayed unmatched. Per the germline V gene, CDR1 is SGHVS and CDR2 is FQNEAQ. The CDR3 loop spans 16 amino acids. CDR3 bases: TGTGCCAGCAGCTTAGCGTCAGGGGGCGCAGATGATACGCAGTATTTT. This translates into CASSLASGGADDTQYF.

V gene TRBV29-1 combines with J gene TRBJ1-2; D might be TRBD1 (5 bases). V dropped 4 bases and J dropped 1 base, with 16 bases sitting between them. Germline V gene data show CDR1 as SQVTM and CDR2 as ANQGSEA. The CDR3 spans 15 residues. For the CDR3, the DNA is TGCAGCGTTGTACGTGGGGCCCAGAGTAACTATGGCTACACCTTC. It is translated as CSVVRGAQSNYGYTF.

The chain carries TRBV6-5 and TRBJ2-1; maybe TRBD2 (6 bases). The germline V gene has CDR1 MNHEY and CDR2 SVGAGI. V shed 8 bases and J shed 10 bases, with 9 bases lying between them. This CDR3 is 10 amino acids long. CDR3 sequence (DNA): TGTGCCAGCGGGAGGCGGGAGCAGTTCTTC. It yields the protein CASGRREQFF.

V and J are TRBV2 and TRBJ2-7, with 7 bases aligning to TRBD2. This CDR3 is 14 amino acids long. Germline V gives CDR1 SNHLY, CDR2 FYNNEI. J was trimmed by 1 base and V by 8 bases; bases with no gene match: 8. The CDR3 sequence: CASAEGGTSYEQYF. CDR3 DNA: TGTGCCAGCGCGGAGGGAGGGACTTCCTACGAGCAGTACTTC.

The chain is built from TRBV5-1 and TRBJ1-2; D is ambiguous. This CDR3 spans 15 amino acids. Deletions cut 1 base from V and 6 bases from J, with 16 bases between. Per germline, CDR1 SGHRS and CDR2 YFSETQ. CDR3 in amino acids: CASSLTSPIRDGYTF. As DNA, the CDR3 is TGCGCCAGCAGCTTGACATCGCCTATCCGGGATGGCTACACCTTC.

This chain uses TRBV7-2 with TRBJ2-3; D is perhaps TRBD2 (6 bases). Germline assignment: CDR1 SGHTA and CDR2 FQGNSA. V lost 5 bases to trimming and J lost 2 bases, with 11 bases between them. The CDR3 totals 14 residues. CDR3 region: CASSPGLYTDTQYF. The CDR3 nucleotides are TGTGCCAGCAGCCCGGGACTGTACACAGATACGCAGTATTTT.

CDR3 sequence: CASSQERRRGREQYF. The CDR3 region has the DNA TGTGCCAGCAGCCAAGAACGGCGGCGAGGGCGCGAGCAGTACTTC. This chain links TRBV4-2 with TRBJ2-5, with D possibly matching TRBD2 (5 bases). TRBJ2-7 matches the DNA end more closely, so the J call is doubtful. The CDR3 runs to 15 residues. From germline, CDR1 is LGHNA and CDR2 YNFKEQ.

The V call is TRBV6-5, the J call TRBJ2-7, with 7 bases identical to TRBD2. This CDR3 has 15 residues. Trimming cost V 7 bases and J 2 bases; bases outside gene matches: 11. Per the germline V gene, CDR1 is MNHEY and CDR2 is SVGAGI. CDR3 amino acids: CASTDWTRRAYEQYF. For the CDR3, the DNA is TGTGCCAGCACCGATTGGACTAGGCGGGCCTACGAGCAGTACTTC.

This sequence joins TRBV25-1 and TRBJ1-2; 8 positions agree with TRBD1. This CDR3 contains 16 residues. CDR1 and CDR2 (germline): MGHDK, SYGVNS. V trimming: 3 bases; J trimming: 4 bases; junction bases outside the gene matches: 10. The CDR3 is CASSDVRAGGFYGYTF. CDR3 DNA: TGTGCCAGCAGTGACGTTCGGGCAGGGGGCTTCTATGGCTACACCTTC.

This clone was seen only a few times. Germline and junction disagree at one end, which may indicate a read error. V gene TRBV13 combines with J gene TRBJ2-7; D may be TRBD1 (6 bases). This CDR3 comprises 15 residues. CDR1 and CDR2 from the germline V gene are PRHDT and FYEKMQ (reference sequence). The CDR3 nucleotides are TGTGCCAGCAGTTTAGGCGGCCAGGGGTCCTACGAGCAGTACTTC. It codes for CASSLGGQGSYEQYF.

The V and J genes are TRBV27 and TRBJ2-7, with 7 bases fitting TRBD1. The germline CDR1 and CDR2 sequences are MNHEY and SMNVEV (reference sequence). This CDR3 has 16 residues. Germline trimming cut 0 bases from V and 3 bases from J; bases unmatched to any gene: 8. Here the CDR3 reads CASSLSGTVDVYEQYF. In nucleotides, the CDR3 is TGTGCCAGCAGTTTATCTGGGACAGTCGACGTCTACGAGCAGTACTTC.

V gene TRBV6-5 combines with J gene TRBJ1-6; a possible D gene is TRBD1 (6 bases). CDR3 length: 16 amino acids. V was pared by 2 bases and J by 8 bases, with 16 bases between. Germline V gene data show CDR1 as MNHEY and CDR2 as SVGAGI. The CDR3 DNA reads as TGTGCCAGCAGTTACGGGCCCCAGGGGAAGTATTCACCCCTCCACTTT. Encoded protein: CASSYGPQGKYSPLHF.

By share of the sample, this clone is medium-sized. The CDR3 here is CASSLVNQPQHF. As DNA, the CDR3 is TGTGCCAGCAGCCTCGTCAATCAGCCCCAGCATTTT. The chain carries TRBV7-2 and TRBJ1-5; D unresolved. CDR1 and CDR2 (germline): SGHTA, FQGNSA. CDR3 length: 12 residues. With 5 bases removed from V and 3 bases from J, the gap between germline ends came to 5 bases.

The V call is TRBV5-6, the J call TRBJ2-2; D ambiguous. Germline lookup yields CDR1 SGHDT and CDR2 YYEEEE. CDR3 size: 14 residues. The ends were cut back, 0 bases at V and 4 bases at J, with 7 bases in the middle. For the CDR3, the DNA is TGTGCCAGCAGCTTGGTCAGAAGCACCGGGGAGCTGTTTTTT. Its protein is CASSLVRSTGELFF.

V is TRBV6-1 and J is TRBJ2-3, with D possibly TRBD2 on 6 matching bases. V lost 4 bases and J lost 4, with 18 bases in between. Germline loops: CDR1 MNHNS, CDR2 SASEGT. There are 16 residues in the CDR3. CDR3 nucleotide sequence: TGTGCCAGCAGTGGTGGGCGCCCTCGGGGGTCAGATACGCAGTATTTT. Translation gives CASSGGRPRGSDTQYF.

The chain is built from TRBV28 and TRBJ1-2; 7 nucleotides line up with TRBD1. Trimming removed 6 bases from V and 5 bases from J; junction bases left unmatched: 9. The germline gives CDR1 MDHEN, CDR2 SYDVKM. This CDR3 has 14 residues. CDR3 loop: CASSLPGQQYGYTF. CDR3 nucleotides: TGTGCCAGCAGCCTACCGGGACAGCAGTATGGCTACACCTTC.

J is TRBJ2-2 and V is TRBV6-4; D is ambiguous. The ends were cut back, 9 bases at V and 5 bases at J, with 4 bases in the middle. CDR1 and CDR2 from the germline V gene are MRHNA and SNTAGT. The CDR3 totals 10 residues. CDR3 amino acids: CASPTGELFF. CDR3 DNA: TGTGCCAGTCCTACCGGGGAGCTGTTTTTT.

The chain combines TRBV20-1 with TRBJ2-7, with TRBD1 matching over 7 bases. Germline lookup yields CDR1 DFQATT and CDR2 SNEGSKA (reference sequence). The CDR3 is 11 residues long. Germline trimming cut 8 bases from V and 4 bases from J; bases unmatched to any gene: 5. The CDR3 loop is CSTLQGYEQYF. Here the CDR3 DNA reads TGCAGTACGTTACAGGGGTACGAGCAGTACTTC.

The gene calls are TRBV4-1 and TRBJ2-5; 7 bases fit TRBD2. Trimming cost V 1 base and J 2 bases; bases outside gene matches: 1. This CDR3 has 14 residues. Germline CDR1 MGHRA, CDR2 YSYEKL. CDR3 bases: TGCGCCAGCAGCCAAGCGGGAGGACAAGAGACCCAGTACTTC. This codes for CASSQAGGQETQYF.

This rearrangement joins TRBV5-1 to TRBJ2-3; TRBD2 might be the D (5 bases). Germline CDR1 SGHRS, CDR2 YFSETQ. The V and J ends lost 7 bases and 2 bases respectively, with 11 bases between them. This CDR3 is 13 amino acids long. DNA of the CDR3: TGCGCCAGCTCAACTAGTCTCACAGATACGCAGTATTTT. Translating gives CASSTSLTDTQYF. Filled out from reference TRBV5-1 and TRBJ2-3, the complete variable domain reads KAGVTQTPRYLIKTRGQQVTLSCSPISGHRSVSWYQQTPGQGLQFLFEYFSETQRNKGNFPGRFSGRQFSNSRSEMNVSTLELGDSALYLCASSTSLTDTQYFGPGTRLTVL.

The V gene is TRBV2, the J gene TRBJ1-1, with 10 bases matching TRBD1. Germline V gives CDR1 SNHLY, CDR2 FYNNEI. The CDR3 is 14 residues long. The ends lost 6 bases at V and 4 bases at J; junction bases unmatched: 5. CDR3 nucleotide sequence: TGTGCCAGCAGCGCGAGGACAGGGGGCACTGAAGCTTTCTTT. It codes for CASSARTGGTEAFF.

The CDR3 coding sequence is TGCGCCAGCAGCCATGCCTCGACAGGTGGAAGCAATCAGCCCCAGCATTTT. Residues: CASSHASTGGSNQPQHF. The chain links TRBV4-1 to TRBJ1-5; tentatively, D is TRBD1 (6 bases). This CDR3 has 17 residues. Germline lookup yields CDR1 MGHRA and CDR2 YSYEKL. Trimming stripped 3 bases from V and 1 base from J, with 16 bases between.

The chain carries TRBV6-5 and TRBJ2-1, with TRBD2 identical over 12 bases. The CDR3 has 13 residues. J lost 15 bases, V lost 5 bases, and 8 bases had no gene match. Germline-derived CDR1 and CDR2 are MNHEY and SVGAGI. The CDR3 loop reads CASSAPSGRAPFF. The DNA of the CDR3 is TGTGCCAGCAGTGCTCCTAGCGGGAGGGCCCCGTTCTTC.

For this clone: Other DNA sequences in this sample translate to the same CDR3. The CDR3 here is CASSLGQLYEQYF. The CDR3 region has the DNA TGCGCCAGCAGCTTAGGACAACTCTACGAGCAGTACTTC. The rearrangement links TRBV5-1 to TRBJ2-7, with D perhaps TRBD1 (5 bases). Per germline, CDR1 SGHRS and CDR2 YFSETQ. This CDR3 region has 13 residues. The V gene lost 2 bases and the J gene lost 3 bases, with 9 bases spanning the gap.

Concerning this clone itself: A junction boundary mismatches the germline segment, possibly from a read error. The rearrangement links TRBV7-9 to TRBJ1-1; D is uncertain. This CDR3 is built from 14 residues. Germline lookup yields CDR1 SEHNR and CDR2 FQNEAQ (reference sequence). CDR3 sequence reads: CSSRPGLGDTEAFF. The CDR3 region has the DNA TGTTCCAGCAGACCCGGGCTCGGGGACACTGAAGCTTTCTTT.

Points on this clone: At one end, the junction sequence differs from germline, possibly due to a read error. The chain links TRBV7-9 to TRBJ1-4; 7 nucleotides match TRBD1. Per the germline V gene, CDR1 is SEHNR and CDR2 is FQNEAQ (reference sequence). This CDR3 is built from 15 residues. CDR3 in DNA: TGTTCCAGCAGCCCCCGCGGGACAGCTAATGAAAAACTGTTTTTT. Its translation is CSSSPRGTANEKLFF.

V usage is TRBV28 and J usage is TRBJ2-6, with 7 bases fitting TRBD1. The germline V gene has CDR1 MDHEN and CDR2 SYDVKM. This CDR3 region has 19 residues. The V and J ends lost 8 bases and 2 bases, in that order; junction bases with no gene match: 18. CDR3: CASPRSGQPWLAGANVLTF. CDR3 nucleotides: TGTGCCAGCCCGCGGTCGGGACAGCCTTGGCTAGCTGGGGCCAACGTCCTGACTTTC.

The V gene is TRBV6-1, the J gene TRBJ2-3, with 7 positions matching TRBD1. Germline CDR1 is MNHNS and CDR2 is SASEGT. CDR3 length equals 14 residues. The V and J ends lost 4 bases and 6 bases, in that order; junction bases with no gene match: 7. CDR3 protein: CASSVGQVLDTQYF. CDR3 sequence (DNA): TGTGCCAGCAGTGTAGGACAGGTTCTTGATACGCAGTATTTT.